Shown below are 7 T cell receptor beta chains from a single sample sequenced in a study of blood T cell repertoires in COVID-19. Clones were read by immunoSEQ multiplex PCR, and TCRdb kept only the in-frame ones, dropping some. The repertoire has about 150,000 clones, around 89% of them found once; the top ten carry 15%. The sample taken for sequencing was peripheral blood. The receptors stem from a woman aged 40 to 50 with acute or convalescent COVID-19.

The V call is TRBV9, the J call TRBJ1-3, with a tentative D call TRBD1 (6 bases). The CDR3 is made up of 16 amino acids. Per the germline V gene, CDR1 is SGDLS and CDR2 is YYNGEE. The V gene lost 4 bases and the J gene lost 0 bases, with 14 bases spanning the gap. The CDR3 DNA follows: TGTGCCAGCAGCTCTTGGACAGAGGGCTCTGGAAACACCATATATTTT. It is translated as CASSSWTEGSGNTIYF.

The chain carries TRBV9 and TRBJ1-4, with 9 bases aligning to TRBD1. V dropped 4 bases and J dropped 8; count of bases not matched to a gene: 9. In germline, CDR1 is SGDLS, CDR2 YYNGEE. The length of the CDR3 is 15 residues. The CDR3 reads CASSPQGATGEKLFF. Here the CDR3 DNA reads TGTGCCAGCAGCCCACAGGGGGCCACCGGCGAAAAACTGTTTTTT.

This clone was seen ten or more times. The CDR3 nucleotides read TGTGCCAGTAGTACACCACCGGGACAGGGGGCGCGTGGCTACACCTTC. Its translation: CASSTPPGQGARGYTF. The chain links TRBV19 to TRBJ1-2; 12 positions match TRBD1. The J segment lost 7 bases and the V segment lost 4 bases, leaving 10 bases of the junction unmatched. In germline, CDR1 is LNHDA, CDR2 SQIVND (reference sequence). CDR3 length equals 16 residues.

The V and J genes are TRBV3-1 (or the pseudogene TRBV3-2) and TRBJ2-7; D not resolved. The ends were cut back, 1 base at V and 9 bases at J, with 10 bases in the middle. In germline, CDR1 is LGHDT, CDR2 YNNKEL (reference sequence). The CDR3 runs 12 residues. The CDR3 coding sequence is TGTGCCAGCAGCCAAGGGAATGGAGCGCAGTACTTC. Protein product: CASSQGNGAQYF.

The chain joins TRBV4-2 to TRBJ1-2; D unclear. This CDR3 region has 18 residues. V was pared by 3 bases and J by 1 base, with 21 bases between. CDR1 LGHNA and CDR2 YNFKEQ come from the germline V gene. CDR3 amino acids: CASSQFTPGERGNYGYTF. CDR3 DNA sequence: TGTGCCAGCAGCCAGTTCACCCCGGGTGAAAGAGGTAACTATGGCTACACCTTC.

This clone was seen a few times. J is TRBJ1-5 and V is TRBV27; possible D gene TRBD1, 6 bases. The V end was cut by 6 bases, the J end by 2 bases, with 14 bases between. In germline, CDR1 is MNHEY, CDR2 SMNVEV (reference sequence). The CDR3 covers 15 residues. CDR3 in DNA: TGTGCCAGCAGCCGGGGGGGCGCGGGCAATCAGCCCCAGCATTTT. Translating gives CASSRGGAGNQPQHF.

The rearrangement joins TRBV24-1 to TRBJ2-1; the D gene is possibly TRBD2 (6 bases). The CDR3 is 14 residues long. Germline V gene data show CDR1 as KGHDR and CDR2 as SFDVKD. V was pared by 1 base and J by 12 bases, with 15 bases between. CDR3 in amino acids: CATSDFGGSVAQFF. The CDR3, as DNA: TGTGCCACCAGTGATTTTGGGGGGTCTGTAGCGCAGTTCTTC.